This TCR beta chain appears in the sequencing data of a study of T cell responses to AZD1222 COVID-19 vaccine. The CDR3 runs 12 residues. The V end lost 0 bases, the J end lost 3 bases, and 3 bases lay between the germline ends. From germline, CDR1 is SGHRS and CDR2 YFSETQ. There are a few counts of this clone. Generated by immunoSEQ multiplex PCR, the TCRdb table keeps only in-frame clones and is missing some. The sample lists 72,000 or so clones, 87% occurring once. The chain uses TRBV5-1 and TRBJ1-1; D is undetermined. The sample here was peripheral blood, taken on day 0 of AZD1222 vaccination. The sequence came from an adult in good health. Written as DNA, the CDR3 is TGCGCCAGCAGCTTGGAGCACACTGAAGCTTTCTTT. It specifies CASSLEHTEAFF.